The text below deals with one T cell receptor beta chain. Its antigen is unknown. Per-nucleotide qualities are absent, and no much larger clonotype sits a single base away. This entry is derived from a study of blood T cells in healthy people across ages (dated by TCRdb to between 2015 and 2016). With respect to the entire study: In model experiments, template switching captured roughly one uniquely barcoded TCR beta cDNA molecule for every two T cells. To track age-related changes in TCR beta repertoire diversity, the study relied on deep sequencing normalized with unique cDNA molecular identifiers. Two additional independent replicas of 1 million unique cDNA reads from the same blood draw were analyzed for two donors (one aged 18 to 29 and one aged 80 or older). Donors of different ages were randomly distributed across sequencing lanes to avoid experimental bias. The donors were divided into four age groups: young (average about 16 years), middle-aged (around 41), aged (approximately 62) and long-lived (82).

What the work shows at the level of the full study, not this receptor alone: Estimates of total diversity based on one million sequenced T cells were regarded as lower bounds and as underestimates. Compared with the aged group, the long-lived group had more naive CD4+ T cells, fewer expanded clones and increased TCR diversity, suggesting age selection. As age increased, observed TCR beta diversity per million T cells dropped in a roughly linear way, and a significant reduction was already evident by age roughly 40. Because the CMV infection status of the donors was unknown, age-related changes in expanded clonotypes may potentially have been confounded. A strong correlation was found between observed TCR beta diversity and the percentage of naive T cells measured by flow cytometry. Since profiling was done on bulk unsorted PBMCs, naive and antigen-experienced compartments could not be conclusively compared.

The donors were roughly 38 Caucasian individuals from Russia, aged roughly 6 to 90 years, who were systemically healthy. Roughly 10 milliliters of peripheral blood were drawn from each donor into EDTA-treated Vacutainer tubes. Ficoll-Paque density-gradient centrifugation was used to isolate PBMCs, with at least 7 million obtained per sample. Total RNA was extracted from PBMCs with Trizol reagent, with at least 6 micrograms obtained per sample. For every donor, flow cytometry on a PBMC aliquot measured the percentage of naive CD45RAhigh/CD27high T cells. Receptor amplification or capture employed 5' RACE. TCRdb shows the sequencer as Illumina HiSeq 2500. The second PCR ran for about 7 to 11 cycles and used a J-beta primer mix along with a sample-barcoded 5' primer. Each TCR beta cDNA molecule received a unique molecular identifier from a template-switch 5' adaptor carrying 12 random nucleotides. Each sample yielded at least 2.5 million CDR3-containing paired-end reads. The Mint cDNA synthesis kit, primed by a TRBC-specific oligonucleotide, was used to synthesize first-strand cDNA from all RNA. After uracil-DNA glycosylase treatment, a first 18-cycle PCR used universal primers M1SS and BC2_uni_R on all cDNA. Regarding the original processing steps: For normalization, 1 million high-quality reads were randomly selected from each sample, with every read carrying a distinct molecular identifier. Instead of being binned into consensus sequences, reads that shared molecular identifiers were thrown out. MiTCR, run with a Q25 quality threshold and the strictest error-elimination algorithm, handled CDR3 identification, clonotype clustering and error correction. A nonparametric unseen species model with Euler transformation was used to estimate lower-bound total TCR beta diversity. TCRdb redid the processing of the public reads, applying fastp at Q25 and MiXCR, and retained in-frame beta chains. Each CDR3 protein appears once, grouped with its most common genes and DNA. These V and J calls derive from TCRdb rather than the authors' analysis. Recorded for this sample are 650,000 to 800,000 distinct CDR3 sequences; around 50% of them occurred a single time. The ten largest clones capture roughly 14% of the sample.

The clonotype comes from a woman older than 75 in good health. What was sequenced was blood.

The DNA reads TGCGCCAGCAGCCAGGGTAGCGGGGGCCTCGTCAATGAGCAGTTCTTC. The resulting protein is CASSQGSGGLVNEQFF. The chain couples TRBV4-1 to TRBJ2-1, with 9 bases in between that match TRBD2. The germline V gene sets CDR1 to MGHRA and CDR2 to YSYEKL. The germline V end is reduced by 3 bases and the J end by 6 bases; junction bases left unmatched: 9. Counted from cysteine to phenylalanine, this CDR3 has 16 amino acids. CDR3 DNA only is kept here, 48 bases in frame from base 1.